This T cell receptor (beta chain) was identified during a study of T-cell memory formation after mild COVID-19. Background on the study: TCR clustering was largely donor specific.

TCRdb called the 5' RACE reads again in MiXCR, with one record for every CDR3 protein. The table has 350,000 to 500,000 distinct CDR3 sequences, more than 20% seen once. Only a few counts were recorded for this clonotype. The target antigen is unknown. This CDR3 has 18 residues. Germline V lookup: CDR1 LGHNT, CDR2 FRNRAP. Trimming stripped 0 bases from V and 5 bases from J, with 22 bases between. Study conclusions and caveats: Among contracting clones, CD4+ were mainly CM/EM and CD8+ enriched in EMRA. Day 15 to 85 contracting clones showed balanced CD4/CD8; day 15 to 37 expanders favored CD4+. The appearance of some responding clones in pre-infection memory suggested that cross-reactive memory joined.

The origin of this receptor is an adult woman who had mild COVID-19 (a few samples of this study predate the infection). Cell type and time point are not known. What was sequenced was PBMCs or a T cell subset sorted from them (not recorded which). The chain employs TRBV12-5 and TRBJ1-2, with unresolved D. CDR3 in DNA: TGTGCTAGTGGTTTGGTACTGGGGAGGAGGACGGGCCTATATGGCTACACCTTC. This codes for CASGLVLGRRTGLYGYTF.